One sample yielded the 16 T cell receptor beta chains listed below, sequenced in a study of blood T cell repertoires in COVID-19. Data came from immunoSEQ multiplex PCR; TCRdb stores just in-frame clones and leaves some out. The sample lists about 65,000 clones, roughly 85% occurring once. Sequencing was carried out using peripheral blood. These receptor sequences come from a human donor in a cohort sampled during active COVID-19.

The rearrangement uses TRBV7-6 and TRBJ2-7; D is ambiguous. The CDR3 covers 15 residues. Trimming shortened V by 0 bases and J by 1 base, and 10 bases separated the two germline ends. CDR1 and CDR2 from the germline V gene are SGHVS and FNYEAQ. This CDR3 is CASSLASGRSYEQYF. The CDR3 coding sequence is TGTGCCAGCAGCTTAGCGTCTGGCAGATCCTACGAGCAGTACTTC.

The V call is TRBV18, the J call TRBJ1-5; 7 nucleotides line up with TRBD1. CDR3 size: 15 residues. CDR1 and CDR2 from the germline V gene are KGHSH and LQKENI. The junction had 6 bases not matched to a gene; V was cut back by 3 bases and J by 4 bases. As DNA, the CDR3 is TGTGCCAGCTCACCCCCGGGGACAGTTAATCAGCCCCAGCATTTT. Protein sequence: CASSPPGTVNQPQHF.

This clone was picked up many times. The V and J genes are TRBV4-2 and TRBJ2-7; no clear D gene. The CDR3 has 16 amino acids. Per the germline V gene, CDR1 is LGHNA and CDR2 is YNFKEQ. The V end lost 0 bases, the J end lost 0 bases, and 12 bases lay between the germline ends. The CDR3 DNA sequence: TGTGCCAGCAGCCAAGATGTCACCCTGAGCTCCTACGAGCAGTACTTC. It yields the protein CASSQDVTLSSYEQYF.

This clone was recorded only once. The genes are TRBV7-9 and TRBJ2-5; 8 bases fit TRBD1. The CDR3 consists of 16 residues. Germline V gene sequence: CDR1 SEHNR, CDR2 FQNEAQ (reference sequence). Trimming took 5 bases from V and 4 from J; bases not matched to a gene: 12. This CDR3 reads CASSASRGPFGETQYF. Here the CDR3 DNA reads TGTGCCAGCAGCGCGTCCAGGGGGCCTTTCGGAGAGACCCAGTACTTC.

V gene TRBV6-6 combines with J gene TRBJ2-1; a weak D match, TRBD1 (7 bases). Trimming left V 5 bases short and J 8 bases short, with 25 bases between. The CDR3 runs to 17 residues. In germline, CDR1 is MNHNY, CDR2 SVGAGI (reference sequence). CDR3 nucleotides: TGTGCCAGCAGTCGGTCCGGACAGGCGCGGGGTGTCTATGAGCAGTTCTTC. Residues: CASSRSGQARGVYEQFF.

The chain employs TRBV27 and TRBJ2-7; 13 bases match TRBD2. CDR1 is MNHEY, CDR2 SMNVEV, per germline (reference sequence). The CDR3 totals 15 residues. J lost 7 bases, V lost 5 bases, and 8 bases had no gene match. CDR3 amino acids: CASSLGTSGAREQYF. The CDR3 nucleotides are TGTGCCAGCAGTCTCGGGACTAGCGGGGCGCGGGAGCAGTACTTC.

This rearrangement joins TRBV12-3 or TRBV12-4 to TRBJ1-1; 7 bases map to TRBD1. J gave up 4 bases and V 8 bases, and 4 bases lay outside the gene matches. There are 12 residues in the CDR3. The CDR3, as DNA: TGTGCCAGCCGACAGGGAAGCACTGAAGCTTTCTTT. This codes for CASRQGSTEAFF.

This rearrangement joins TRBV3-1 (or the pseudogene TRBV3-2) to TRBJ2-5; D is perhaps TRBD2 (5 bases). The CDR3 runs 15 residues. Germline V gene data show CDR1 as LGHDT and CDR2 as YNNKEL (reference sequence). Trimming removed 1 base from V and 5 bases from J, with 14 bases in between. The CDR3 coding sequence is TGTGCCAGCAGCCAAGGGGCAGCGAGAGGGGAGACCCAGTACTTC. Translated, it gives CASSQGAARGETQYF.

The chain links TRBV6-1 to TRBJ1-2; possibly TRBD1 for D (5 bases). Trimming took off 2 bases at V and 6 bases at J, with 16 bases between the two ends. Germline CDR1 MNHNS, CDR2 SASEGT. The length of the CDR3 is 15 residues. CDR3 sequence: CASSEIGVWQDGYTF. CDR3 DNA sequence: TGTGCCAGCAGTGAAATAGGGGTTTGGCAGGATGGCTACACCTTC.

DNA of the CDR3: TGTGCCACCAGTGGCACCCTAGGGACAGGGGTTGGGGAGACCCAGTACTTC. It encodes CATSGTLGTGVGETQYF. The chain has TRBV24-1 and TRBJ2-5; TRBD1 matches at 10 bases. Per the germline V gene, CDR1 is KGHDR and CDR2 is SFDVKD. The CDR3 runs to 17 residues. The ends lost 5 bases at V and 5 bases at J; junction bases unmatched: 13.

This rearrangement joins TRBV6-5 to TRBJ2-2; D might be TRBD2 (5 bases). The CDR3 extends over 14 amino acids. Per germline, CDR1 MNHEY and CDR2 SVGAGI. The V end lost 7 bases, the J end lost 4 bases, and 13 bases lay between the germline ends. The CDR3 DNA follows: TGTGCCAGCAAAGGCGGGTGGACCACCGGGGAGCTGTTTTTT. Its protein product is CASKGGWTTGELFF.

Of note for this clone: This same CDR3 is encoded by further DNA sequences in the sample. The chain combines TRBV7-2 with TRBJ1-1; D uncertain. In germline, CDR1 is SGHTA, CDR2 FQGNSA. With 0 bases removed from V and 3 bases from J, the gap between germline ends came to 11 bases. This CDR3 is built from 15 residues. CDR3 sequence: CASSLAGVRDTEAFF. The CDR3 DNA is TGTGCCAGCAGCTTAGCTGGGGTGAGGGACACTGAAGCTTTCTTT.

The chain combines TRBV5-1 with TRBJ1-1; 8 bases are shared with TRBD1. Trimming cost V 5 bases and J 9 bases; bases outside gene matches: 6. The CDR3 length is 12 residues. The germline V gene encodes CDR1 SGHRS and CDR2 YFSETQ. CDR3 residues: CASSQGQGKAFF. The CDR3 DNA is TGCGCCAGCAGTCAAGGACAGGGCAAAGCTTTCTTT.

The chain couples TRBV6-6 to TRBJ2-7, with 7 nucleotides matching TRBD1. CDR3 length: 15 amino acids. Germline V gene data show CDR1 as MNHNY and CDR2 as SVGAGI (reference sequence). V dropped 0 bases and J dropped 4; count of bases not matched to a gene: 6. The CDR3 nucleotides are TGTGCCAGCAGTTACTCGCCGGGACAGAATTACGAGCAGTACTTC. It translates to CASSYSPGQNYEQYF.

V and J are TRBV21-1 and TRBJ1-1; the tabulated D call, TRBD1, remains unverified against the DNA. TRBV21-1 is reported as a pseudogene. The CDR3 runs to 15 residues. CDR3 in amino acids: CASSKENRENTEAFF. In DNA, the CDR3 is TGTGCCAGCAGCAAAGAGAACAGGGAGAACACTGAAGCTTTCTTT.

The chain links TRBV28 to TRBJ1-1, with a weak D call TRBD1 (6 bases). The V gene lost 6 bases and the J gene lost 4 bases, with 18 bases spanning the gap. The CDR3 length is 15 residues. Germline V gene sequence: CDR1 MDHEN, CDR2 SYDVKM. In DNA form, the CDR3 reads TGTGCCAGCAGCTTGTGGGGGGGCAAGTCCACTGAAGCTTTCTTT. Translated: CASSLWGGKSTEAFF.